This TCR beta chain derives from a study of PD-1 blockade in classical Hodgkin lymphoma (dated by TCRdb to the early 2020s). With respect to the entire study: Nivolumab dosing was 3 mg/kg intravenously every 2 weeks, continuing until either disease progression or unacceptable toxicity. The study used TCR beta sequencing and CyTOF to define a peripheral blood immune signature of response to PD-1 blockade in classical Hodgkin lymphoma.

Genomic DNA was extracted with the Qiagen DNeasy kit from unsorted PBMCs and from negatively selected CD4+ and CD8+ fractions. Amplification of TCR beta CDR3 regions was done by immunoSEQ multiplex PCR with primers that anneal to V and J segments. A synthetic immune receptor repertoire was used to minimize amplification bias, and any remaining bias was removed computationally after sequencing. The authors' analysis ran thus. Custom Python scripts were used to quantify repertoire diversity as the Shannon entropy index. Unsorted, CD4+ and CD8+ repertoires were analyzed separately, except for combined analyses in which CD4+ and CD8+ sequences were merged in silico. Clonal expansion was defined as a frequency increase of at least 2-fold after treatment compared with C1D1, and clones undetected at baseline were assigned a pseudocount of 0.5. Clones with 0 or 1 copy at C1D1 were defined as singleton clones, while clones with 2 or more copies were defined as non-singleton clones. Clones expanded in unsorted samples were annotated as CD4+, CD8+ or unknown by matching protein sequences in sorted samples from the same patient. Diversity changes from C1D1 to C4D1 were tested in paired samples using Wilcoxon tests. TCRdb stores this immuneACCESS table with in-frame sequences only. Part of the clones is absent; in the studies checked, under half of the shortfall reflects unresolved V genes, and no reason is known for the rest. That table supplies the V and J calls and clone size; D and trimming were determined from the DNA. A total of tens of thousands of clones appear in this sample, about 83% of them only once. The ten largest clonotypes hold over 15% of the sample.

The label giving this sample's time point can be read as: cycle 4 day 1 (C4D1), after more than 5 weeks of nivolumab. Every trial patient had relapsed following autologous stem cell transplantation, and prior brentuximab vedotin exposure was what differed among cohorts A, B and C. The trial cohort was composed of 56 patients with relapsed/refractory classical Hodgkin lymphoma, for whom complete response, partial response or progressive disease was recorded as best overall response. Single-agent nivolumab was administered to trial patients in the multi-cohort phase II CheckMate 205 trial. Best overall response was determined by an independent review committee according to the 2007 International Working Group response criteria. Trial PBMCs were collected immediately before nivolumab initiation (C1D1) and during therapy at cycle 2 day 1 and cycle 4 day 1. After peripheral blood was drawn into 8 mL Vacutainer Cell Preparation Tubes, PBMCs were isolated by centrifugation and then cryopreserved.

Overall study results and their limits: Diversity was lower in patients who began nivolumab less than 1 year after ASCT, so these patients were left out of later analyses to avoid confounding by immune reconstitution. The study was restricted to a single clinical trial cohort, and the causes of repertoire differences, possibly disease activity or prior therapy, were left undefined. Baseline TCR diversity was reported to be lower in newly diagnosed patients than in healthy donors and to be lower still in relapsed/refractory patients. By C4D1, a significant rise was seen in CD4+ TCR diversity but not in CD8+ TCR diversity (p=0.0027 vs p=0.16), and the rise was most apparent among complete responders (p=0.02). Trial patients with a complete response had baseline diversity similar to that of newly diagnosed patients, while partial responders and progressors had significantly lower diversity.

Its CDR3 holds 15 amino acids, cysteine through phenylalanine. The entry retains the CDR3 DNA only, 45 bases that are in frame from base 1. As encoded in the germline V gene, CDR1 is SGHTA while CDR2 is FQGNSA. V trim: 4 bases; J trim: 6 bases; unmatched bases: 7. About this clone itself: No cognate antigen has been identified for it. No base quality information exists; no much larger clone differs at one position.

The sequence was collected from a human donor with classical Hodgkin lymphoma. This specimen was peripheral blood mononuclear cells (PBMCs), taken before the fourth cycle of nivolumab. Recombination connected TRBV7-2 to TRBJ2-7; TRBD2 fits 12 bases in the junction. The CDR3 region reads CASSSNLAGGGEQYF. In nucleotide form, the sequence is TGTGCCAGCAGCTCCAACCTAGCGGGAGGGGGCGAGCAGTACTTC. The CDR3 plus the reference TRBV7-2 and TRBJ2-7 genes for the other parts give the full variable domain: GAGVSQSPSNKVTEKGKDVELRCDPISGHTALYWYRQSLGQGLEFLIYFQGNSAPDKSGLPSDRFSAERTGGSVSTLTIQRTQQEDSAVYLCASSSNLAGGGEQYFGPGTRLTVT.